The source of this TCR beta chain is a study of blood T cell repertoires in COVID-19. Deletions cut 4 bases from V and 4 bases from J, with 7 bases between. The germline V gene has CDR1 MDHEN and CDR2 SYDVKM. The CDR3 extends over 12 amino acids. The data were produced by immunoSEQ multiplex PCR, yet TCRdb's version contains in-frame clones alone and is incomplete. The sample shows approximately 210,000 clones, approximately 86% of them seen only once. The sample comprised peripheral blood. The V gene is TRBV28, the J gene TRBJ1-1; D may be TRBD1 (5 bases). The clonotype originates from a woman of 80 years or more with acute or convalescent COVID-19. CDR3: CASSSGGTEAFF. CDR3 coding DNA: TGTGCCAGCAGTTCGGGGGGCACTGAAGCTTTCTTT.